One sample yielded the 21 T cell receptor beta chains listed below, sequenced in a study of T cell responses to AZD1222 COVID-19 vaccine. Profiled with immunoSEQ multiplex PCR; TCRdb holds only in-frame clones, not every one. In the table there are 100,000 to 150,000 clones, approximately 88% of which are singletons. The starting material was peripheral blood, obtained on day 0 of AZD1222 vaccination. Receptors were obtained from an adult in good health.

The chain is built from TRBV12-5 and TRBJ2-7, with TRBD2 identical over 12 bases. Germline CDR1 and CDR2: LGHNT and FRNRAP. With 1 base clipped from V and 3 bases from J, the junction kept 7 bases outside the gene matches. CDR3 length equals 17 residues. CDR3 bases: TGTGCTAGTGGTTTGGGGCACGGACTAGCGGGGCGCTACGAGCAGTACTTC. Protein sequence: CASGLGHGLAGRYEQYF.

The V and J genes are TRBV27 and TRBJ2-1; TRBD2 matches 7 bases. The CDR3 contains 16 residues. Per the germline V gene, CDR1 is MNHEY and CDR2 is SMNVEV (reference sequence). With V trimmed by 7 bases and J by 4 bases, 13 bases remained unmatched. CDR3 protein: CASNPAGGTTYNEQFF. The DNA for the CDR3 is TGTGCCAGCAATCCGGCCGGGGGGACTACTTACAATGAGCAGTTCTTC.

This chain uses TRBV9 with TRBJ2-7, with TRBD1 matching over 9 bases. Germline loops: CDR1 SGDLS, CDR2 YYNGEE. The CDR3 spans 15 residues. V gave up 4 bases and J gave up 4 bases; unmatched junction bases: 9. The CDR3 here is CASSPQGQGLYEQYF. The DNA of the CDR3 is TGTGCCAGCAGCCCCCAGGGACAGGGACTATACGAGCAGTACTTC.

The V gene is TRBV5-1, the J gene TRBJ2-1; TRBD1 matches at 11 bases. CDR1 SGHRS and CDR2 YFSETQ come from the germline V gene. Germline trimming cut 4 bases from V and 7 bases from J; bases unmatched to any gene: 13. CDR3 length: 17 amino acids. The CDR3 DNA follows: TGCGCCAGCAGCCCCCTAGGATTCCGGGACAGGGGGAATGAGCAGTTCTTC. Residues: CASSPLGFRDRGNEQFF.

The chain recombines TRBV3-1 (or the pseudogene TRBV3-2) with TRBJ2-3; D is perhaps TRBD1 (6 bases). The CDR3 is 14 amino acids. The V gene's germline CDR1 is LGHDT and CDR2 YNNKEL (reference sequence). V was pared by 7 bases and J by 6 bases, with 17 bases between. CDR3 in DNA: TGTGCCAGCAACTCGATCTCTACAGGGGATACGCAGTATTTT. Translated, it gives CASNSISTGDTQYF.

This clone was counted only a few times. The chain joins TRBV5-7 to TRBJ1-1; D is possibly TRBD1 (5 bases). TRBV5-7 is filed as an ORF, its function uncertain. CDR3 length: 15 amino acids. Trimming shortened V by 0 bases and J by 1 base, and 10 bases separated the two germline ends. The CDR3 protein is CASSLVGDENTEAFF. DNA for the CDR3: TGTGCCAGCAGCTTGGTGGGGGACGAGAACACTGAAGCTTTCTTT.

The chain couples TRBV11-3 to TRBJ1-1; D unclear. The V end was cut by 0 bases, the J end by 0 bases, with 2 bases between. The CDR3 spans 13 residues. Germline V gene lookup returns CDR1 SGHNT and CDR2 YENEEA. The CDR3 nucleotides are TGTGCCAGCAGCTTAGAGATGAACACTGAAGCTTTCTTT. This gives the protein CASSLEMNTEAFF.

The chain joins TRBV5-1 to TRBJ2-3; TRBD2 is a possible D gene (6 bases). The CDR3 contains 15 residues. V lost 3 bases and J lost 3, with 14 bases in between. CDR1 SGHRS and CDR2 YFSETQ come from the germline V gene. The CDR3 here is CASSSDHGGTDTQYF. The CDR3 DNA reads TGCGCCAGCAGCTCGGACCATGGAGGGACAGATACGCAGTATTTT.

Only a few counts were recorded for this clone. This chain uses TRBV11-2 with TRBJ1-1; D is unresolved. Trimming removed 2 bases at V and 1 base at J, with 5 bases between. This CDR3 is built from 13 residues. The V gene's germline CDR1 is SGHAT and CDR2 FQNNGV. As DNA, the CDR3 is TGTGCCAGCAGCTTATTGGGGAACACTGAAGCTTTCTTT. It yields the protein CASSLLGNTEAFF.

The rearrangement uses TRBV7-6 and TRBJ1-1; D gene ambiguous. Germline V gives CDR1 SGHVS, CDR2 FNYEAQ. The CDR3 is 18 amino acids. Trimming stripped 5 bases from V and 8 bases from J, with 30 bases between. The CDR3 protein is CASSAWVTKHRTLQEAFF. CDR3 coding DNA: TGTGCCAGCAGCGCATGGGTAACCAAGCATCGCACATTACAGGAAGCTTTCTTT.

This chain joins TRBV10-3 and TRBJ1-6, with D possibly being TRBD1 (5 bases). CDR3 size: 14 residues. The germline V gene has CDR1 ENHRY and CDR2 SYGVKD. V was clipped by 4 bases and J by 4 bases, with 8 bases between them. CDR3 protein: CAISGDRYNSPLHF. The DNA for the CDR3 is TGTGCCATCAGTGGTGACAGATATAATTCACCCCTCCACTTT.

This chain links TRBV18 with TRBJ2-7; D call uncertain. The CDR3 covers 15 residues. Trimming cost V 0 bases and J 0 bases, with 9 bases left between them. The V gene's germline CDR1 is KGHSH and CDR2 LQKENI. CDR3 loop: CASSPPPAGSYEQYF. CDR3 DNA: TGTGCCAGCTCACCACCGCCGGCTGGCTCCTACGAGCAGTACTTC. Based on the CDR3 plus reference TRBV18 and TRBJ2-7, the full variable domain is NAGVMQNPRHLVRRRGQEARLRCSPMKGHSHVYWYRQLPEEGLKFMVYLQKENIIDESGMPKERFSAEFPKEGPSILRIQQVVRGDSAAYFCASSPPPAGSYEQYFGPGTRLTVT.

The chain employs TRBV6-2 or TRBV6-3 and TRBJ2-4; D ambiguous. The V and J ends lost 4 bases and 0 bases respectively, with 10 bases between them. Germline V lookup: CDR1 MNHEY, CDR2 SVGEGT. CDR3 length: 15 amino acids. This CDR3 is CASSFWPIAKNIQYF. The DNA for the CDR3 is TGTGCCAGCAGTTTTTGGCCCATAGCCAAAAACATTCAGTACTTC.

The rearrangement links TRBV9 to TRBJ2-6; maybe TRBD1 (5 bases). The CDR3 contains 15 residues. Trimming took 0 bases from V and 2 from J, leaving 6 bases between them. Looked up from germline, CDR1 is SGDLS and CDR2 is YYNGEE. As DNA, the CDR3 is TGTGCCAGCAGCGTAGGCAGGGCTGGGGCCAACGTCCTGACTTTC. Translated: CASSVGRAGANVLTF.

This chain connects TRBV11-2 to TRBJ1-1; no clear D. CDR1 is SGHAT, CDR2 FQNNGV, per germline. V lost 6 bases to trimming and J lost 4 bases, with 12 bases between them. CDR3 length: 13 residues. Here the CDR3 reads CASRGGSGTEAFF. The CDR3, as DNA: TGTGCCAGCAGAGGTGGCTCAGGCACTGAAGCTTTCTTT.

The chain's CDR3 is CASSQTSPGNEQFF. DNA of the CDR3: TGCGCCAGCAGCCAAACTAGTCCCGGCAATGAGCAGTTCTTC. The chain combines TRBV4-1 with TRBJ2-1; TRBD2 might be the D (5 bases). CDR3 length: 14 amino acids. V lost 2 bases, J lost 6 bases, and 11 bases lay in between. Germline CDR1 MGHRA, CDR2 YSYEKL.

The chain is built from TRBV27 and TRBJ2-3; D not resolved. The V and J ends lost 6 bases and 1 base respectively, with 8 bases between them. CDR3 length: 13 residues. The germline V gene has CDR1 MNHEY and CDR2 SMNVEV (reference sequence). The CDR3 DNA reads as TGTGCCAGCAGAGTTCAGGGCACAGATACGCAGTATTTT. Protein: CASRVQGTDTQYF.

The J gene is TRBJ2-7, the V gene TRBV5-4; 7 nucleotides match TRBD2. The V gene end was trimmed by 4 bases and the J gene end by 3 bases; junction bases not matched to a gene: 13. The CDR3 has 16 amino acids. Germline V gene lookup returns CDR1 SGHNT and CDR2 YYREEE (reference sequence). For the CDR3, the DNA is TGTGCCAGCAGCCGGAGGGGAGGGCCGTCTATCTACGAGCAGTACTTC. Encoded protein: CASSRRGGPSIYEQYF.

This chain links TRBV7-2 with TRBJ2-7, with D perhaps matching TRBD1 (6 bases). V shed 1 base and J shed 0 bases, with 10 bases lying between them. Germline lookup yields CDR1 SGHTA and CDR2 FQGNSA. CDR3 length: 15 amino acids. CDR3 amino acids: CASSLEDRPSYEQYF. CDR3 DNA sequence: TGTGCCAGCAGCTTAGAGGACAGACCCTCCTACGAGCAGTACTTC.

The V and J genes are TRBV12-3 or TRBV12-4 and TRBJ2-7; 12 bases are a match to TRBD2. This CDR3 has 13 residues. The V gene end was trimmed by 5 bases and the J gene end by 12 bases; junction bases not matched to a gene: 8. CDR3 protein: CASSPTLAGGPYF. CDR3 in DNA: TGTGCCAGCAGTCCCACTCTAGCGGGAGGGCCGTACTTC.

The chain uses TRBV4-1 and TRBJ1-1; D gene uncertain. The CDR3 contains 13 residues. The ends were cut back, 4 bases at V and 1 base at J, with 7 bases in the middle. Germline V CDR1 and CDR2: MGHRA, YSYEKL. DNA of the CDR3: TGCGCCAGCAGCCCCCCCCGGAACACTGAAGCTTTCTTT. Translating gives CASSPPRNTEAFF.